This TCR beta chain is from a study of T cell repertoires in cytomegalovirus infection. Comment on this clonotype: Just one base apart from a much larger clone, this may be a read error.

MiXCR, run by TCRdb on the reads, gives a single entry per CDR3 protein. The sample holds 100,000 to 150,000 distinct CDR3 sequences, 7.5% to 9% seen once. V lost 4 bases and J lost 0, with 14 bases in between. Germline CDR1 is SGDLS and CDR2 is YYNGEE. The CDR3 loop spans 17 amino acids. The sample was PBMCs. This chain uses TRBV9 with TRBJ2-6; the D gene is possibly TRBD1 (5 bases). The clonotype comes from a human donor in good health (CMV status not recorded). Some clones in this sample may be carry-over from other donors' samples. CDR3 region: CASSKQASLSGANVLTF. The CDR3 DNA sequence: TGTGCCAGCAGCAAACAGGCTTCCCTCTCTGGGGCCAACGTCCTGACTTTC.